What follows are 19 T cell receptor beta chains derived from one specimen sequenced in a study of blood T cell repertoires in COVID-19. The data were produced by immunoSEQ multiplex PCR, yet TCRdb's version contains in-frame clones alone and is incomplete. This table holds a few hundred thousand clones, roughly 86% found once. The sequenced sample consisted of peripheral blood. All receptors come from a human donor in a cohort sampled during active COVID-19.

The genes are TRBV10-3 and TRBJ2-4; a weak D match, TRBD1 (5 bases). The V end was cut by 4 bases, the J end by 6 bases, with 13 bases between. The germline V gene encodes CDR1 ENHRY and CDR2 SYGVKD. This CDR3 region has 14 residues. CDR3 region: CAISAGMERNIQYF. DNA for the CDR3: TGTGCCATCAGTGCAGGGATGGAGAGAAACATTCAGTACTTC.

In nucleotides, the CDR3 is TGCGCCAGCAGCTTGGGGCAGATAAGCTCCTACGAGCAGTACTTC. Amino acid sequence: CASSLGQISSYEQYF. The chain joins TRBV5-1 to TRBJ2-7; D is undetermined. This CDR3 comprises 15 residues. Germline V gene data show CDR1 as SGHRS and CDR2 as YFSETQ. Trimming stripped 0 bases from V and 0 bases from J, with 10 bases between. Full variable domain (outside the CDR3, taken from reference TRBV5-1 and TRBJ2-7): KAGVTQTPRYLIKTRGQQVTLSCSPISGHRSVSWYQQTPGQGLQFLFEYFSETQRNKGNFPGRFSGRQFSNSRSEMNVSTLELGDSALYLCASSLGQISSYEQYFGPGTRLTVT.

This clone occurred a few times. Written as DNA, the CDR3 is TGTGCCAGCAGCTTTCAAGGGGGAGGGGATTCACCCCTCCACTTT. This translates into CASSFQGGGDSPLHF. The chain recombines TRBV5-6 with TRBJ1-6, with D possibly matching TRBD1 (6 bases). CDR1 SGHDT and CDR2 YYEEEE come from the germline V gene. V was pared by 2 bases and J by 8 bases, with 14 bases between. This CDR3 comprises 15 residues. Using reference TRBV5-6 and TRBJ1-6 for the parts outside the CDR3, the full variable domain is DAGVTQSPTHLIKTRGQQVTLRCSPKSGHDTVSWYQQALGQGPQFIFQYYEEEERQRGNFPDRFSGHQFPNYSSELNVNALLLGDSALYLCASSFQGGGDSPLHFGNGTRLTVT.

This chain joins TRBV5-4 and TRBJ1-2, with 10 bases fitting TRBD1. Germline V gene sequence: CDR1 SGHNT, CDR2 YYREEE (reference sequence). Unmatched junction bases numbered 8, after V lost 6 bases and J lost 3 bases. The CDR3 contains 15 residues. The DNA for the CDR3 is TGTGCCAGCACCTTACCGGGACAGGGGTACTATGGCTACACCTTC. It yields the protein CASTLPGQGYYGYTF. The entire variable domain, with the rest obtained from reference TRBV5-4 and TRBJ1-2, is as follows: ETGVTQSPTHLIKTRGQQVTLRCSSQSGHNTVSWYQQALGQGPQFIFQYYREEENGRGNFPPRFSGLQFPNYSSELNVNALELDDSALYLCASTLPGQGYYGYTFGSGTRLTVV.

The chain carries TRBV4-1 and TRBJ2-7, with 9 bases fitting TRBD1. Germline trimming cut 1 base from V and 2 bases from J; bases unmatched to any gene: 9. Germline CDR1 reads MGHRA; CDR2 reads YSYEKL. CDR3 length: 17 amino acids. CDR3 sequence reads: CASSQGPRQGVPYEQYF. The CDR3, as DNA: TGCGCCAGCAGCCAAGGCCCTCGACAGGGGGTGCCCTACGAGCAGTACTTC.

This clone showed up just a few times. The chain recombines TRBV5-1 with TRBJ2-3, with TRBD1 matching 7 bases. The CDR3 is made up of 17 amino acids. Germline V gene data show CDR1 as SGHRS and CDR2 as YFSETQ. V lost 4 bases to trimming and J lost 3 bases; unmatched junction nucleotides: 14. The CDR3 loop reads CASSLPTTGDVTDTQYF. In DNA form, the CDR3 reads TGCGCCAGCAGCCTACCAACAACAGGGGATGTGACAGATACGCAGTATTTT.

The chain carries TRBV30 and TRBJ2-2; TRBD1 is a possible D gene (5 bases). Germline V gives CDR1 GTSNPN, CDR2 SVGIG (reference sequence). V dropped 1 base and J dropped 3 bases, with 9 bases sitting between them. The CDR3 has 14 amino acids. Written as DNA, the CDR3 is TGTGCCTGGAGTGACAGGTCTTACACCGGGGAGCTGTTTTTT. Protein sequence: CAWSDRSYTGELFF.

The V and J genes are TRBV21-1 and TRBJ2-3; the DNA was not compared with TRBD2, the D call given in the table. TRBV21-1 corresponds to a pseudogene. There are 14 residues in the CDR3. CDR3 sequence: CASPPPGGTDTQYF. In nucleotides, the CDR3 is TGTGCCAGCCCCCCCCCGGGGGGCACAGATACGCAGTATTTT.

The chain links TRBV16 to TRBJ2-1, with TRBD2 matching 8 bases. Germline CDR1 and CDR2: KGHSY and FQNENV. The CDR3 has 16 amino acids. Trimming cost V 2 bases and J 4 bases; bases outside gene matches: 7. CDR3 in amino acids: CASSQTLAESYNEQFF. Here the CDR3 DNA reads TGTGCCAGCAGCCAAACACTAGCGGAAAGTTACAATGAGCAGTTCTTC.

The chain combines TRBV19 with TRBJ2-1; the match to TRBD2 covers 10 bases. J gave up 6 bases and V 4 bases, and 9 bases lay outside the gene matches. The germline V gene encodes CDR1 LNHDA and CDR2 SQIVND (reference sequence). This CDR3 region has 16 residues. The CDR3 bases are TGTGCCAGTAGTACGAGTTTAGCGGGGGGCAGCAATGAGCAGTTCTTC. Its protein is CASSTSLAGGSNEQFF.

The chain is built from TRBV5-1 and TRBJ2-1, with a possible D match to TRBD1 (5 bases). Germline assignment: CDR1 SGHRS and CDR2 YFSETQ. This CDR3 region has 15 residues. V lost 0 bases, J lost 5 bases, and 12 bases lay in between. This CDR3 is CASSLATRQNNEQFF. The CDR3 region has the DNA TGCGCCAGCAGCTTGGCCACTCGACAGAACAATGAGCAGTTCTTC.

The chain joins TRBV5-5 to TRBJ1-5; D uncertain. V gave up 0 bases and J gave up 2 bases, with 9 bases separating them. The CDR3 consists of 15 residues. The germline V gene has CDR1 SGHKS and CDR2 YYEKEE (reference sequence). The CDR3 bases are TGTGCCAGCAGCTTGGGAGGGATTGGCAATCAGCCCCAGCATTTT. Residues: CASSLGGIGNQPQHF.

The chain uses TRBV3-1 (or the pseudogene TRBV3-2) and TRBJ1-5, with D unclear. This CDR3 contains 13 residues. Germline V gene sequence: CDR1 LGHDT, CDR2 YNNKEL (reference sequence). V was clipped by 4 bases and J by 7 bases, with 11 bases between them. CDR3 residues: CASSLVPQQPQHF. The CDR3 DNA reads as TGTGCCAGCAGCCTGGTACCCCAGCAGCCCCAGCATTTT.

V is TRBV28 and J is TRBJ2-1, with D unclear. The germline V gene has CDR1 MDHEN and CDR2 SYDVKM. Between the trimmed V and J ends, which lost 3 bases and 5 bases, there was a span of 11 bases. CDR3 size: 14 residues. The CDR3 nucleotides read TGTGCCAGCAGTTTTGGTACTTTTAACAATGAGCAGTTCTTC. Residues: CASSFGTFNNEQFF.

The genes are TRBV7-8 and TRBJ1-3; TRBD1 is a possible D gene (5 bases). The germline V gene has CDR1 SGHVS and CDR2 FQNEAQ. The V end was cut by 5 bases, the J end by 2 bases, with 16 bases between. The CDR3 length is 16 residues. The CDR3 sequence is CASSPVGARAGNTIYF. The CDR3 nucleotides are TGTGCCAGCAGCCCAGTGGGTGCCAGGGCTGGAAACACCATATATTTT.

V usage is TRBV7-6 and J usage is TRBJ2-5; TRBD1 aligns across 12 bases. The length of the CDR3 is 15 residues. The trim removed 4 bases at V and 5 bases at J, leaving 5 bases unmatched. CDR1 SGHVS and CDR2 FNYEAQ come from the germline V gene. In DNA, the CDR3 is TGTGCCAGCAGCTCGGGACAGGGGGCTGCCGAGACCCAGTACTTC. Amino acid sequence: CASSSGQGAAETQYF.

The chain is built from TRBV4-2 and TRBJ1-3, with TRBD1 matching over 7 bases. Germline V gene data show CDR1 as LGHNA and CDR2 as YNFKEQ. The CDR3 sequence is 17 residues long. V was pared by 2 bases and J by 4 bases, with 11 bases of the junction left unmatched. This CDR3 reads CASSQMNKGTAGNTIYF. The CDR3 DNA is TGTGCCAGCAGCCAAATGAATAAAGGGACAGCCGGAAACACCATATATTTT.

V and J are TRBV4-1 and TRBJ2-1; 8 bases match TRBD2. CDR1 and CDR2 from the germline V gene are MGHRA and YSYEKL. Trimming cost V 11 bases and J 9 bases; bases outside gene matches: 15. The CDR3 sequence is 14 residues long. In nucleotides, the CDR3 is TGCGCCTCAGAAAGGGGCGGGAGGAATGGTGAGCAGTTCTTC. As protein: CASERGGRNGEQFF.

This sequence joins TRBV6-5 and TRBJ2-1, with a tentative D call TRBD2 (5 bases). Germline loops: CDR1 MNHEY, CDR2 SVGAGI. The length of the CDR3 is 14 residues. Deletions cut 4 bases from V and 8 bases from J, with 15 bases between. CDR3 in amino acids: CASSFGLSSDEQFF. The CDR3 nucleotides read TGTGCCAGCAGTTTTGGACTCAGTAGCGATGAGCAGTTCTTC.